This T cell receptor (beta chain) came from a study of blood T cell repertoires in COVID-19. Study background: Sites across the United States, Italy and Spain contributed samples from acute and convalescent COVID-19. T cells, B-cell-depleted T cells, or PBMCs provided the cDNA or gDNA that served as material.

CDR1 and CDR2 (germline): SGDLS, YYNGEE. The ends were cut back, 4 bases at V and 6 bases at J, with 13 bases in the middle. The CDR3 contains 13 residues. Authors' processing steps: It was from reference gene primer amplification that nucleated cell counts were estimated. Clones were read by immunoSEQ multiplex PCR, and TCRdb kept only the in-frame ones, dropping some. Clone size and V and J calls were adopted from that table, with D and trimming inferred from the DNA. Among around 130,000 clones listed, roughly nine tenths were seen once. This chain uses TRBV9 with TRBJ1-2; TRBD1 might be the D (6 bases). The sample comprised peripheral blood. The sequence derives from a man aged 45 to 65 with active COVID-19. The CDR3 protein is CASSPRQAHGYTF. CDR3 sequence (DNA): TGTGCCAGCAGCCCACGACAGGCACATGGCTACACCTTC.